The clone carrying this T cell receptor beta chain has just a few counts. The PCR ran on 60 Vbeta and 13 Jbeta primers. Here immunoSEQ multiplex PCR was the method, and the copy in TCRdb shows in-frame clones only, minus some. Of roughly 120,000 clones detected, roughly 82% appear once; the ten largest clones hold roughly 4%. The data are from a study of cytomegalovirus exposure and HLA in healthy donors. On the study more broadly: The study's early data release held roughly 91 million unique TCRs from HLA-typed donors.

This sequence was found in a human donor in good health. The specimen was PBMCs.

CDR3 amino acids: CASSIANSAYEQYF. CDR3 in DNA: TGTGCCAGTAGTATCGCGAACAGTGCCTACGAGCAGTACTTC. This chain links TRBV19 with TRBJ2-7; no firm D call. The CDR3 extends over 14 amino acids. V lost 3 bases, J lost 2 bases, and 11 bases lay in between. From germline, CDR1 is LNHDA and CDR2 SQIVND (reference sequence).